Presented here are 30 T cell receptor beta chains from one specimen sequenced in a study of OX40 agonist ivuxolimab in advanced cancers. TCRdb's table, derived via immunoSEQ multiplex PCR, lists solely in-frame clones and lacks some. The table has about 41,000 clones, approximately 87% seen once; the top ten hold around 40%. Sequencing was performed on CD4+ or CD8+ T cells sorted from blood, taken in a trial of the OX40 agonist ivuxolimab. The receptors were sampled from an adult with an advanced solid tumor such as melanoma, head and neck, liver or kidney cancer.

This clone was observed a single time. The germline gene is not matched at one end of the junction; a read error may be the cause. The chain employs TRBV28 and TRBJ2-3; no clear D gene. The germline CDR1 and CDR2 sequences are MDHEN and SYDVKM. This CDR3 comprises 12 residues. The CDR3 DNA follows: TGTGCCAGCGGATCTCCTCCCCGTACGCCGTATTTT. Protein product: CASGSPPRTPYF.

The rearrangement uses TRBV2 and TRBJ2-7; a weak D match, TRBD1 (5 bases). The CDR3 sequence is 12 residues long. Trimming removed 6 bases from V and 4 bases from J, with 10 bases in between. The V gene's germline CDR1 is SNHLY and CDR2 FYNNEI. The CDR3 region is CASSQGRYEQYF. As DNA, the CDR3 is TGTGCCAGCAGCCAGGGTCGGTACGAGCAGTACTTC.

This chain links TRBV11-2 with TRBJ2-3; the D gene is possibly TRBD2 (6 bases). Trimming took off 4 bases at V and 6 bases at J, with 17 bases between the two ends. The germline V gene has CDR1 SGHAT and CDR2 FQNNGV. CDR3 length: 15 amino acids. The CDR3 coding sequence is TGTGCCAGCAGCTCGGGGAGGTTACGGTTTGATACGCAGTATTTT. Its translation: CASSSGRLRFDTQYF.

This clone was observed once. J is TRBJ2-7 and V is TRBV5-1; 9 bases match TRBD1. This CDR3 spans 15 amino acids. V lost 4 bases to trimming and J lost 3 bases; unmatched junction nucleotides: 8. CDR1 is SGHRS, CDR2 YFSETQ, per germline. CDR3 bases: TGCGCCAGCAGCGGGACGCCGGGACAGGGCTACGAGCAGTACTTC. Translating gives CASSGTPGQGYEQYF.

The chain couples TRBV18 to TRBJ1-3; 7 nucleotides match TRBD1. The length of the CDR3 is 16 residues. V trimming: 5 bases; J trimming: 0 bases; junction bases outside the gene matches: 7. Looked up from germline, CDR1 is KGHSH and CDR2 is LQKENI. The CDR3: CASSWNRGLSGNTIYF. CDR3 bases: TGTGCCAGCTCATGGAACAGGGGCCTCTCTGGAAACACCATATATTTT. Full variable domain (remainder filled in from reference TRBV18 and TRBJ1-3): NAGVMQNPRHLVRRRGQEARLRCSPMKGHSHVYWYRQLPEEGLKFMVYLQKENIIDESGMPKERFSAEFPKEGPSILRIQQVVRGDSAAYFCASSWNRGLSGNTIYFGEGSWLTVV.

The rearrangement links TRBV23-1 to TRBJ2-5, with a weak D call TRBD1 (5 bases). Being an ORF, TRBV23-1 has a function that is uncertain. The ends were cut back, 1 base at V and 4 bases at J, with 16 bases in the middle. CDR3 length: 16 residues. Here the CDR3 reads CASSQYPGCYLETQYF. As DNA, the CDR3 is TGCGCCAGCAGTCAATATCCAGGGTGTTATTTAGAGACCCAGTACTTC.

This chain joins TRBV7-8 and TRBJ2-5, with D hard to call. The CDR3 spans 16 residues. V was clipped by 2 bases and J by 4 bases, with 17 bases between them. CDR1 and CDR2 (germline): SGHVS, FQNEAQ. In nucleotides, the CDR3 is TGTGCCAGCAGCTTACGCCGAGCTCCGAGCAGAGAGACCCAGTACTTC. It is translated as CASSLRRAPSRETQYF.

This chain uses TRBV7-3 with TRBJ2-5, with D possibly being TRBD1 (5 bases). The CDR3 consists of 14 residues. The ends were cut back, 0 bases at V and 7 bases at J, with 12 bases in the middle. The germline V gene has CDR1 SGHTA and CDR2 FQGTGA. CDR3 nucleotides: TGTGCCAGCAGCTTAACGGGCGGCAGGGCGACCCAGTACTTC. This translates into CASSLTGGRATQYF.

This sequence joins TRBV6-6 and TRBJ1-1; D perhaps matches TRBD1 (5 bases). The V gene lost 4 bases and the J gene lost 1 base, with 7 bases spanning the gap. The CDR3 is 13 residues long. The germline V gene has CDR1 MNHNY and CDR2 SVGAGI (reference sequence). CDR3 nucleotides: TGTGCCAGCAGTTTAACAGGGAACACTGAAGCTTTCTTT. Its protein is CASSLTGNTEAFF.

CDR3 sequence (DNA): TGTGCCAGCAGGAAAGACCCAAACACCGGGGAGCTGTTTTTT. It translates to CASRKDPNTGELFF. V usage is TRBV6-1 and J usage is TRBJ2-2, with unresolved D. In germline, CDR1 is MNHNS, CDR2 SASEGT. CDR3 length: 14 amino acids. Trimming removed 6 bases at V and 2 bases at J, with 10 bases between.

This sequence joins TRBV5-4 and TRBJ2-3; no firm D call. V was clipped by 4 bases and J by 6 bases, with 12 bases between them. The CDR3 totals 13 residues. Germline loops: CDR1 SGHNT, CDR2 YYREEE (reference sequence). The CDR3 protein is CASSPNPIDTQYF. CDR3 DNA: TGTGCCAGCAGCCCCAACCCGATTGATACGCAGTATTTT.

This chain connects TRBV6-5 to TRBJ1-2; possibly TRBD1 for D (5 bases). From germline, CDR1 is MNHEY and CDR2 SVGAGI. The V gene lost 2 bases and the J gene lost 5 bases, with 12 bases spanning the gap. There are 14 residues in the CDR3. In DNA form, the CDR3 reads TGTGCCAGCAGTTACGGGGCCACTACGTATGGCTACACCTTC. It translates to CASSYGATTYGYTF.

The chain uses TRBV5-6 and TRBJ2-7; TRBD2 agrees at 12 bases. Germline trimming cut 3 bases from V and 4 bases from J; bases unmatched to any gene: 5. The CDR3 runs 15 residues. Germline CDR1 and CDR2: SGHDT and YYEEEE. The DNA of the CDR3 is TGTGCCAGCAGCTCGTTGACTAGCGGGAGATACGAGCAGTACTTC. Translated, it gives CASSSLTSGRYEQYF.

This clone was detected only a few times. The CDR3 protein is CASSQEVAGGWNTQYF. The CDR3 region has the DNA TGCGCCAGCAGCCAAGAGGTAGCGGGGGGCTGGAATACGCAGTATTTT. V usage is TRBV4-1 and J usage is TRBJ2-3; 10 bases fit TRBD2. V lost 0 bases, J lost 7 bases, and 7 bases stayed unmatched. Germline V gene data show CDR1 as MGHRA and CDR2 as YSYEKL. CDR3 length: 16 residues.

The rearrangement uses TRBV19 and TRBJ1-2; D remains ambiguous. In germline, CDR1 is LNHDA, CDR2 SQIVND (reference sequence). Trimming pared 5 bases from V and 9 bases from J, leaving 22 bases between. This CDR3 has 15 residues. The CDR3 sequence: CASSSSGRRPISYTF. CDR3 in DNA: TGTGCCAGTAGTTCTAGTGGGAGACGGCCGATCAGCTACACCTTC.

V and J are TRBV30 and TRBJ2-7, with a weak D call TRBD2 (6 bases). Germline-derived CDR1 and CDR2 are GTSNPN and SVGIG (reference sequence). The CDR3 contains 15 residues. Trimming left V 1 base short and J 6 bases short, with 19 bases between. The CDR3 bases are TGTGCCTGGAGTGGCCCGGGACTTTACTTACGCGAGCAGTACTTC. Translated, it gives CAWSGPGLYLREQYF. The variable domain in full, completed from reference TRBV30 and TRBJ2-7, reads SQTIHQWPATLVQPVGSPLSLECTVEGTSNPNLYWYRQAAGRGLQLLFYSVGIGQISSEVPQNLSASRPQDRQFILSSKKLLLSDSGFYLCAWSGPGLYLREQYFGPGTRLTVT.

J is TRBJ2-7 and V is TRBV7-8; no reliable D call. Germline V gene lookup returns CDR1 SGHVS and CDR2 FQNEAQ. Trimming cost V 2 bases and J 4 bases, with 3 bases left between them. The CDR3 runs 11 residues. The CDR3 DNA follows: TGTGCCAGCAGCTTATATTACGAGCAGTACTTC. Amino acids: CASSLYYEQYF. Looking up the rest from reference TRBV7-8 and TRBJ2-7 gives the full variable domain: GAGVSQSPRYKVAKRGQDVALRCDPISGHVSLFWYQQALGQGPEFLTYFQNEAQLDKSGLPSDRFFAERPEGSVSTLKIQRTQQEDSAVYLCASSLYYEQYFGPGTRLTVT.

The V call is TRBV27, the J call TRBJ2-3; 7 bases fit TRBD1. The germline CDR1 and CDR2 sequences are MNHEY and SMNVEV (reference sequence). The CDR3 is made up of 16 amino acids. V lost 10 bases, J lost 0 bases, and 13 bases stayed unmatched. CDR3 in amino acids: CATKWTGRASTDTQYF. As DNA, the CDR3 is TGTGCCACCAAATGGACAGGCCGAGCTAGCACAGATACGCAGTATTTT.

V usage is TRBV14 and J usage is TRBJ2-5; 10 positions match TRBD2. The J call may be faulty, since TRBJ2-7 better matches the DNA end. This CDR3 contains 15 residues. Germline V gene data show CDR1 as SGHDN and CDR2 as FVKESK. The CDR3 protein is CASSPPGLARYEQYF. The CDR3 DNA is TGTGCCAGCAGCCCGCCGGGACTAGCGAGGTACGAGCAGTACTTC.

The chain employs TRBV30 and TRBJ2-3, with TRBD2 identical over 9 bases. V trimming: 3 bases; J trimming: 1 base; junction bases outside the gene matches: 5. Per the germline V gene, CDR1 is GTSNPN and CDR2 is SVGIG (reference sequence). There are 15 residues in the CDR3. The CDR3 nucleotides are TGTGCCTGGAGATTAGCGGGAGCCGGCACAGATACGCAGTATTTT. Residues: CAWRLAGAGTDTQYF.

This chain connects TRBV4-1 to TRBJ2-7, with D tentatively TRBD2 (7 bases). The CDR3 spans 15 residues. V gave up 4 bases and J gave up 0 bases, with 13 bases separating them. Germline V gene lookup returns CDR1 MGHRA and CDR2 YSYEKL. CDR3 loop: CASSPWEGGSYEQYF. The CDR3 DNA follows: TGCGCCAGCAGCCCCTGGGAGGGGGGCTCCTACGAGCAGTACTTC.

This chain links TRBV11-1 with TRBJ2-1; 7 nucleotides match TRBD1. CDR1 and CDR2 (germline): SGHAT, FQDESV (reference sequence). The CDR3 consists of 13 residues. V lost 6 bases and J lost 9; bases outside the gene matches: 8. The CDR3 protein is CASRPKQGFEQFF. CDR3 bases: TGTGCCAGCAGACCTAAACAGGGGTTTGAGCAGTTCTTC.

This chain connects TRBV5-1 to TRBJ2-5, with 7 nucleotides matching TRBD1. CDR1 and CDR2 (germline): SGHRS, YFSETQ. The CDR3 has 15 residues. Unmatched junction bases numbered 4, after V lost 2 bases and J lost 0 bases. CDR3: CASSFGDRYQETQYF. The CDR3 DNA is TGCGCCAGCAGCTTTGGGGACAGATACCAAGAGACCCAGTACTTC. Using reference TRBV5-1 and TRBJ2-5 for the parts outside the CDR3, the full variable domain is KAGVTQTPRYLIKTRGQQVTLSCSPISGHRSVSWYQQTPGQGLQFLFEYFSETQRNKGNFPGRFSGRQFSNSRSEMNVSTLELGDSALYLCASSFGDRYQETQYFGPGTRLLVL.

A single count supports this clone. This chain uses TRBV5-1 with TRBJ1-1; D not resolved. Trimming pared 0 bases from V and 12 bases from J, leaving 12 bases between. Per the germline V gene, CDR1 is SGHRS and CDR2 is YFSETQ. The CDR3 runs to 12 residues. DNA of the CDR3: TGCGCCAGCAGCTTGGCCGTCGGGAAACCTTTCTTT. Residues: CASSLAVGKPFF.

This chain uses TRBV11-2 with TRBJ2-3; D is unresolved. Trimming removed 5 bases at V and 6 bases at J, with 9 bases between. Germline V CDR1 and CDR2: SGHAT, FQNNGV. The CDR3 spans 12 residues. The CDR3 region has the DNA TGTGCCAGCAGCCCGCTCGGTGATACGCAGTATTTT. It encodes CASSPLGDTQYF.

The rearrangement links TRBV6-4 to TRBJ2-7; tentative D call: TRBD2 (6 bases). The CDR3 is made up of 13 amino acids. Germline lookup yields CDR1 MRHNA and CDR2 SNTAGT. V was trimmed by 6 bases and J by 3 bases, leaving 12 bases between them. For the CDR3, the DNA is TGTGCCAGCAGGGGGGGACCGAACTACGAGCAGTACTTC. Translated: CASRGGPNYEQYF.

V is TRBV29-1 and J is TRBJ1-3, with no clear D. The CDR3 is 14 amino acids. V was cut by 6 bases and J by 0 bases, with 12 bases left in between. The V gene's germline CDR1 is SQVTM and CDR2 ANQGSEA. CDR3 bases: TGCAGCGTAAGGACGGACTCCTCTGGAAACACCATATATTTT. Protein sequence: CSVRTDSSGNTIYF.

The table lists this clone with a count of one. The chain employs TRBV6-1 and TRBJ2-5; no firm D call. The germline V gene encodes CDR1 MNHNS and CDR2 SASEGT. The CDR3 contains 13 residues. Trimming removed 2 bases from V and 4 bases from J, with 8 bases in between. The CDR3 loop is CASSEFGLETQYF. CDR3 in DNA: TGTGCCAGCAGTGAATTTGGTTTAGAGACCCAGTACTTC.

This rearrangement joins TRBV9 to TRBJ1-2, with a tentative D call TRBD1 (5 bases). The CDR3 covers 13 residues. The V end was cut by 3 bases, the J end by 6 bases, with 12 bases between. CDR1 is SGDLS, CDR2 YYNGEE, per germline. Here the CDR3 reads CASSEGPGNGYTF. The CDR3 coding sequence is TGTGCCAGCAGCGAGGGTCCAGGGAATGGCTACACCTTC.

The chain uses TRBV6-1 and TRBJ2-7, with 10 bases matching TRBD2. J gave up 6 bases and V 8 bases, and 4 bases lay outside the gene matches. Germline lookup yields CDR1 MNHNS and CDR2 SASEGT. The CDR3 loop spans 12 amino acids. CDR3 coding DNA: TGTGCCAGCCGGAGCGGGAGGGTCGAGCAGTACTTC. It yields the protein CASRSGRVEQYF.